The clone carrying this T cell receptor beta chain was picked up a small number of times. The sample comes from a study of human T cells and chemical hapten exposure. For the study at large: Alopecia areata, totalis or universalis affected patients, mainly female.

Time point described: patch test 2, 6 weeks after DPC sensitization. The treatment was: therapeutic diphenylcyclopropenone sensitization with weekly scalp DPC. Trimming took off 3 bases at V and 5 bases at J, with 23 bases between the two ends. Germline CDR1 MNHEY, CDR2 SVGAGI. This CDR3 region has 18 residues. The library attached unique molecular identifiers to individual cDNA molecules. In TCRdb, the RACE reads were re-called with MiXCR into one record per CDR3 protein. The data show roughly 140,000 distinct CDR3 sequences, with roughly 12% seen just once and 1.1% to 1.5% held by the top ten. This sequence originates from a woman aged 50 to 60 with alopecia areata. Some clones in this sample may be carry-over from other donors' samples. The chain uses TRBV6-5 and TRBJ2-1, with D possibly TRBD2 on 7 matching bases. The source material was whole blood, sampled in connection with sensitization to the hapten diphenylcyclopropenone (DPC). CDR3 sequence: CASSYSFQRRGGNNEQFF. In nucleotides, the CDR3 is TGTGCCAGCAGTTATTCCTTCCAGCGGAGGGGGGGGAACAATGAGCAGTTCTTC.